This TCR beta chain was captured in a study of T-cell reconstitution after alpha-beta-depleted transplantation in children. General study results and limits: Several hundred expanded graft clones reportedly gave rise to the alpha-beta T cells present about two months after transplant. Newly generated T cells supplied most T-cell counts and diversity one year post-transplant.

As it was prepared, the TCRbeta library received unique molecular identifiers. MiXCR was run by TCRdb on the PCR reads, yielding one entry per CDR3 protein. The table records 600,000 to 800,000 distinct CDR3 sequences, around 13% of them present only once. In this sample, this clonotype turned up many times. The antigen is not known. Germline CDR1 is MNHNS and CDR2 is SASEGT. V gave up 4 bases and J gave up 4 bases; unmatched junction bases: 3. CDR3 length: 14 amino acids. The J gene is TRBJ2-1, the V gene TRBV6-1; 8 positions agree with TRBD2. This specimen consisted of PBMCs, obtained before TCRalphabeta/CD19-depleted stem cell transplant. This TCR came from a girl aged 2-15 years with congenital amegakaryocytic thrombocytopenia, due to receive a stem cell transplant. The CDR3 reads CASSALAVYNEQFF. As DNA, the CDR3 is TGTGCCAGCAGTGCACTAGCGGTTTACAATGAGCAGTTCTTC.